This TCR beta chain was obtained from a study of metastatic and nonmetastatic thyroid tumors. As for the study in general: Malignant and benign thyroid patients had repertoires compared in peripheral blood and tumor or nodule tissue. Whole-study findings and limits: A significant increase in TCR beta diversity was reportedly seen in malignant thyroid tumors relative to benign nodules, in blood and tumor.

The ends were cut back, 6 bases at V and 4 bases at J, with 18 bases in the middle. CDR1 is MNHEY and CDR2 is SVGEGT in the germline V gene. CDR3 length: 15 amino acids. A word on this clone: As yet, its antigen is unknown.

All patients were untreated before thyroid surgery. TCRdb re-processed the PCR reads through MiXCR. The table lists more than 40,000 clones, about 3.2% of them singletons. The clonotype originates from a female donor with papillary thyroid cancer or a benign thyroid nodule (not recorded which). Some clones in this sample may be carry-over from other donors' samples. The chain is built from TRBV6-2 or TRBV6-3 and TRBJ1-2; D is possibly TRBD1 (6 bases). Sequencing was done on a sample of blood. Here the CDR3 DNA reads TGTGCCAGCAGCCAACGCCGGGGGCCCGCCTATGGCTACACCTTC. This codes for CASSQRRGPAYGYTF.